Listed below are T cell receptor beta chains from one sample, sequenced in a study of Graves' ophthalmopathy and Graves' hyperthyroidism. TCRdb called the multiplex PCR reads again in MiXCR, with one record for every CDR3 protein. The sample consists of just over 600,000 distinct CDR3 sequences, about a fifth of them appearing once. The specimen sequenced was peripheral blood. These receptor sequences come from a woman aged 18-29 years with stable Graves' hyperthyroidism. Some clones in this sample may be carry-over from other donors' samples. The CDR3 runs from the conserved cysteine through the conserved F or W. A D gene is named only where the DNA matches it firmly. Size is omitted from some rows. Given values are once, few, many or a class for expanded clones.

clone size,V gene,J gene,D gene,CDR3 DNA,CDR3 protein
many,TRBV25-1,TRBJ2-6,NA,TGTGCCAGCAGTGGAACAGGGCTCGGGGCCAACGTCCTGACTTTC,CASSGTGLGANVLTF
many,TRBV6-1,TRBJ1-5,TRBD1,TGTGCCAGCAGCGACACAGGGGGATGGGGTGGACCCCAGCATTTT,CASSDTGGWGGPQHF
NA,TRBV28,TRBJ2-7,NA,TGTGCCAGCAGTCCCGACATGGGGGTATACGAGCAGTACTTC,CASSPDMGVYEQYF
few,TRBV27,TRBJ1-2,NA,TGTGCCAGCAGGACCCCCTTGTTGAGGGCGAACTATGGCTACACCTTC,CASRTPLLRANYGYTF
many,TRBV6-1,TRBJ2-7,TRBD2,TGTGCCAGCAGTGAATTTACTAGCGGGGGGGCGTACGAGCAGTACTTC,CASSEFTSGGAYEQYF
many,TRBV6-1,TRBJ1-1,NA,TGTGCCAGCAGTGAACAGGGATCCACTGAAGCTTTCTTT,CASSEQGSTEAFF
NA,TRBV19,TRBJ1-5,NA,TGTGCCAGTAGTATGGGGAGGTTGCCGCCCCAGCATTTT,CASSMGRLPPQHF
NA,TRBV5-1,TRBJ2-7,NA,TGCGCCAACAGCCTCCCGCTGGCTCACGACGATCAGTACTTC,CANSLPLAHDDQYF
NA,TRBV6-1,TRBJ1-1,TRBD1,TGTGCCAGCAGCTTCTTGGGACAGGGGAACACTGAAGCTTTCTTT,CASSFLGQGNTEAFF
many,TRBV18,TRBJ2-7,NA,TGTGCCAGCCGTCTCGCCTCCGAGCAGTACTTC,CASRLASEQYF
NA,TRBV6-5,TRBJ1-1,NA,TGTGCCAGCACTTTTACCCGAGCCCAGAACACTGAAGCTTTCTTT,CASTFTRAQNTEAFF
NA,TRBV12-3/TRBV12-4,TRBJ2-7,TRBD2,TGTGCCAGCAGCCGCCCCGGCGGGAGTTTCTACGAGCAGTACTTC,CASSRPGGSFYEQYF
few,TRBV27,TRBJ1-5,NA,TGTGCCAACAGTTTTCGGCCGACAGGAAATCAGCCCCAGCATTTT,CANSFRPTGNQPQHF
many,TRBV7-3,TRBJ2-6,NA,TGTGCCAGCGAGGCCTCCGGGGCCAACGTCCTGACTTTC,CASEASGANVLTF
NA,TRBV6-1,TRBJ1-6,NA,TGTGCCAGCAGTGATTTGGAGGGAACGGGTTCACCCCTCCACTTT,CASSDLEGTGSPLHF
many,TRBV2,TRBJ2-5,NA,TGTGCCAGCAGTGTCGGCAGGGCCGTGGAGACCCAGTACTTC,CASSVGRAVETQYF
few,TRBV4-1,TRBJ2-5,NA,TGCGCCAGCAGCCAAGCCCCCCAGGTGTACCAAGAGACCCAGTACTTC,CASSQAPQVYQETQYF
NA,TRBV6-1,TRBJ1-2,TRBD1,TGTGCCAGCAGGGACAGGGGGCGGGACTATGGCTACACCTTC,CASRDRGRDYGYTF
NA,TRBV5-1,TRBJ1-2,NA,TGCGCCAGCAGCCTCTGGGGGCTTGGAACGAACTATGGCTACACCTTC,CASSLWGLGTNYGYTF
NA,TRBV9,TRBJ1-2,NA,TGTGCCAGCAGCGTAGGGCGGCACAACAATAACTATGGCTACACCTTC,CASSVGRHNNNYGYTF
many,TRBV7-8,TRBJ1-2,NA,TGTGCCAGCAGCTTAAATCGGGCGGGGAGGGTCGCGGGCTACACCTTC,CASSLNRAGRVAGYTF
few,TRBV11-2,TRBJ1-1,NA,TGTGCCAGCAGACTAGGAGGAGACACTGAAGCTTTCTTT,CASRLGGDTEAFF
many,TRBV12-3/TRBV12-4,TRBJ2-7,NA,TGTGCCAGCAGTATACAGGGTTACGAGCAGTACTTC,CASSIQGYEQYF
NA,TRBV6-2/TRBV6-3,TRBJ1-2,NA,TGTACCAGCAGTTACTCAGCGGACTATGGCTACACCTTC,CTSSYSADYGYTF
few,TRBV28,TRBJ2-7,NA,TGTGCCAGCAGTTTACCGGGCAGGGACGAGCAGTACTTC,CASSLPGRDEQYF
NA,TRBV9,TRBJ1-1,NA,TGTGCCAGCAGCCCAGCAAGGAGATCGAACACTGAAGCTTTCTTT,CASSPARRSNTEAFF
few,TRBV11-2,TRBJ2-7,TRBD2,TGTGCCAGCAGCTTAGATTCCTTGTGGGGGGGGGATTACGAGCAGTACTTC,CASSLDSLWGGDYEQYF
NA,TRBV6-1,TRBJ1-2,NA,TGTGCCAGCAGTGAAGAGGTCAGAAACTATGGCTACACCTTC,CASSEEVRNYGYTF
NA,TRBV30,TRBJ1-5,NA,TGTGCCTGGAGACAGGGTAGCAATCAGCCCCAGCATTTT,CAWRQGSNQPQHF
many,TRBV6-1,TRBJ1-1,NA,TGTGCCAGCAGGAGACTGAACACTGAAGCTTTCTTT,CASRRLNTEAFF
NA,TRBV19,TRBJ1-2,NA,TGTGCCAGCAAGGGAGGAACGGCTTATGGCTACACCTTC,CASKGGTAYGYTF
NA,TRBV4-2,TRBJ2-5,TRBD2,TGTGCCAGCAGCCTAGGACCCCAAACTAGCGGCAGAAAAGAGACCCAGTACTTC,CASSLGPQTSGRKETQYF
NA,TRBV28,TRBJ2-5,NA,TGTGCCAGCAGCTACCTGGACAACACACCGGCGGAGACCCAGTACTTC,CASSYLDNTPAETQYF
many,TRBV18,TRBJ1-6,NA,TGTGCCAGCTCACCACTACCGGGACAAAATTCACCCCTCCACTTT,CASSPLPGQNSPLHF
many,TRBV29-1,TRBJ1-1,NA,TGCAGCCAAGCCCCCCTCGAACGCACTGAAGCTTTCTTT,CSQAPLERTEAFF
NA,TRBV15,TRBJ2-7,NA,TGTGCCACCAGCAAGGACCGGTCCTACGAGCAGTACTTC,CATSKDRSYEQYF
many,TRBV2,TRBJ1-1,TRBD1,TGTGCCAGCGTACGGGACAGGGACACTGAAGCTTTCTTT,CASVRDRDTEAFF
many,TRBV2,TRBJ2-7,TRBD1,TGTGCCAGCATAAGGGACAGGGGTCAAGAGCAGTACTTC,CASIRDRGQEQYF
NA,TRBV20-1,TRBJ2-5,NA,TGCAGTGCCGATTCGCAACAAGAGACCCAGTACTTC,CSADSQQETQYF
many,TRBV19,TRBJ1-1,TRBD1,TGTGCCAGTAGTTCCCGGGACAGGGGGTACACTGAAGCTTTCTTT,CASSSRDRGYTEAFF
NA,TRBV10-3,TRBJ1-1,NA,TGTGCCATCAGTGAGGGGTGGTTAAACACTGAAGCTTTCTTT,CAISEGWLNTEAFF
many,TRBV29-1,TRBJ1-1,NA,TGCAGCGTTGACGGGGCAGGTGAAGCTTTCTTT,CSVDGAGEAFF
NA,TRBV12-3/TRBV12-4,TRBJ1-1,TRBD1,TGTGCCAGCAGTGATAACAGGGGGAACACTGAAGCTTTCTTT,CASSDNRGNTEAFF
many,TRBV6-2/TRBV6-3,TRBJ1-2,NA,TGTGCCAGCAGGAAACAAAACTATGGCTACACCTTC,CASRKQNYGYTF
few,TRBV11-2,TRBJ2-7,TRBD1,TGTGCCAGCAGATTAGGACAGGGGACTTCCTACGAGCAGTACTTC,CASRLGQGTSYEQYF
NA,TRBV20-1,TRBJ2-7,TRBD1,TGCAGTGCAGGGACAGGGCCCCACGAGCAGTACTTC,CSAGTGPHEQYF
NA,TRBV6-1,TRBJ2-5,TRBD2,TGTGCCACGAAAGCGGGAGGGCAAGAGACCCAGTACTTC,CATKAGGQETQYF
many,TRBV12-3/TRBV12-4,TRBJ2-5,NA,TGTGCCAGCAGTACCGCCGGCAGGGTATTGAAAGAGACCCAGTACTTC,CASSTAGRVLKETQYF
many,TRBV4-1,TRBJ1-2,TRBD1,TGCGCCAGCAGCCAACCTCGACAGGGTAGCTATGGCTACACCTTC,CASSQPRQGSYGYTF
many,TRBV12-3/TRBV12-4,TRBJ2-5,TRBD2,TGTGCCAGCAGTTTGGGACTAGCGGGAGAGACCCAGTACTTC,CASSLGLAGETQYF
NA,TRBV24-1,TRBJ1-1,NA,TGTGCCACCAGCGATTCGTGGAAGAGTGAAGCTTTCTTT,CATSDSWKSEAFF